This is a list of T cell receptor beta chains from one sample in a study of blood T cell repertoires in COVID-19. Repertoires were generated with immunoSEQ multiplex PCR, while TCRdb's copy carries only in-frame clones and drops some. The table shows about 200,000 clones, with approximately 90% occurring only once. Sample: peripheral blood. These receptor sequences come from a man in his 60s with COVID-19, enrolled during active disease. Each CDR3 is given with its conserved first and last residue. D genes are given only for firm matches. Size is stated for part of the rows, as once, few or many counts, or as a class when the clone is expanded.

clone_size j_call d_call v_call cdr3_nt cdr3_aa
NA TRBJ2-7 TRBD2 TRBV19 TGTGCCAGTAGTAGAGCTAGCGGGAGACGCGAGCAGTACTTC CASSRASGRREQYF
NA TRBJ2-7 NA TRBV5-4 TGTGCCAGCAGCCTCCAAGGAGGTCGCCGGGGGGAGCAGTACTTC CASSLQGGRRGEQYF
NA TRBJ1-5 TRBD1 TRBV30 TGTGCCTGGAGCCGGGACAGGGGACATCAGCCCCAGCATTTT CAWSRDRGHQPQHF
NA TRBJ2-1 TRBD1 TRBV9 TGTGCCAGCAGCGATGACAGGGGGCATAACAATGAGCAGTTCTTC CASSDDRGHNNEQFF
NA TRBJ2-1 TRBD2 TRBV7-9 TGTGCCAGCAGCTCCCTATGGACTAGCGGGGGGGCTAATGAGCAGTTCTTC CASSSLWTSGGANEQFF
few TRBJ1-1 NA TRBV29-1 TGCAGCGTACCTTCGACAGCCATGAACACTGAAGCTTTCTTT CSVPSTAMNTEAFF
NA TRBJ2-1 TRBD2 TRBV6-5 TGTGCCAGCACTCCGGGACTAGCGGGGGACAATGAGCAGTTCTTC CASTPGLAGDNEQFF
NA TRBJ2-7 TRBD2 TRBV5-4 TGTGCCAGCAGCTTGGAGCGTAGCGGGAGAAAAGTCTCCTACGAGCAGTACTTC CASSLERSGRKVSYEQYF
NA TRBJ2-3 TRBD2 TRBV18 TGTGCCAGCTCAGGACTAGCGGGGAGCACAGATACGCAGTATTTT CASSGLAGSTDTQYF
NA TRBJ2-1 TRBD2 TRBV5-4 TGTGCCAGCAGCTTGGCCAGTCTAGCGGGCTACAATGAGCAGTTCTTC CASSLASLAGYNEQFF
NA TRBJ2-2 TRBD2 TRBV5-1 TGCGCCAGCAGCTTGGAGGGGGGACTAGAGGTAGTCACCGGGGAGCTGTTTTTT CASSLEGGLEVVTGELFF
NA TRBJ1-1 NA TRBV9 TGTGCCAGCAGCGTAGATCCGAGCCCGAACACTGAAGCTTTCTTT CASSVDPSPNTEAFF
NA TRBJ1-5 TRBD1 TRBV27 TGTGCCAGCAGTTTAGATGCCAGGGGGAGCAATCAGCCCCAGCATTTT CASSLDARGSNQPQHF
once TRBJ1-6 NA TRBV30 TGTGCCTGGAGGAGCGGCTCCTATAATTCACCCCTCCACTTT CAWRSGSYNSPLHF
NA TRBJ1-5 NA TRBV28 TGTGCCAGCAGTTTATACCGCAGGGTCCATCAGCCCCAGCATTTT CASSLYRRVHQPQHF
once TRBJ1-1 NA TRBV7-9 TGTGCCAGCAGCTTACAGGGGAAAATGAACACTGAAGCTTTCTTT CASSLQGKMNTEAFF
NA TRBJ1-1 TRBD1 TRBV6-5 TGTGCCAGCAGTTACGGTAGGACAGGGGGGACTGAAGCTTTCTTT CASSYGRTGGTEAFF
NA TRBJ1-2 TRBD1 TRBV18 TGTGCCAGCTCACCGGGACAGGGGATCTATGGCTACACCTTC CASSPGQGIYGYTF
once TRBJ2-7 TRBD1 TRBV6-5 TGTGCCAGCAGCCGACCGGGACAGGGCTCCTACGAGCAGTACTTC CASSRPGQGSYEQYF
NA TRBJ1-3 NA TRBV6-5 TGTGCCAGCAGTACCCGCGGGAGGAGTGGAAACACCATATATTTT CASSTRGRSGNTIYF
NA TRBJ2-4 NA TRBV18 TGTGCCAGCTCACCGTTGGCGTTGGGCCGAGGAGGGCACATTCAGTACTTC CASSPLALGRGGHIQYF
NA TRBJ1-4 NA TRBV30 TGTGCCTGGAGTGCCCAGACAGGAACTCTTTTCTTAACTAATGAAAAACTGTTTTTT CAWSAQTGTLFLTNEKLFF
NA TRBJ1-4 TRBD1 TRBV3-1/TRBV3-2 TGTGCCAGCAGCCTGACAGGGTCCACTAATGAAAAACTGTTTTTT CASSLTGSTNEKLFF
NA TRBJ1-1 NA TRBV12-3/TRBV12-4 TGTGCCAGTCCCTCGGCAGGGAGGAATGAAGCTTTCTTT CASPSAGRNEAFF
once TRBJ1-4 TRBD1 TRBV7-9 TGTGCCAGCAGCTCGGGACAGGGGGCAGCGGCACCGTGGCTGGAAAAACTGTTTTTT CASSSGQGAAAPWLEKLFF
NA TRBJ2-2 TRBD1 TRBV27 TGTGCCAGCAGTTTATTAGGGACAGTCGGCGGGGAGCTGTTTTTT CASSLLGTVGGELFF
NA TRBJ2-1 NA TRBV11-3 TGTGCCAGCAGCTTAGATCCCCAGGATAGTGAGCAGTTCTTC CASSLDPQDSEQFF
NA TRBJ2-1 TRBD2 TRBV7-9 TGTGCCAGCAGCTTAGCGCGAGCGCGGGAGGCCAATGAGCAGTTCTTC CASSLARAREANEQFF
NA TRBJ2-2 TRBD1 TRBV18 TGTGCCAGCTCACCCTTTGGGACAGCGAACACCGGGGAGCTGTTTTTT CASSPFGTANTGELFF
NA TRBJ1-2 NA TRBV18 TGTGCCAGCTCACCACCGGCCAGAAACTATGGCTACACCTTC CASSPPARNYGYTF
NA TRBJ2-7 TRBD1 TRBV5-1 TGCGCCAGCAGCTCACAGGGGGCTAGCGACGAGCAGTACTTC CASSSQGASDEQYF
NA TRBJ2-4 NA TRBV20-1 TGCAGTGCTAGTCAGGGCAGGCCGACCAAAAACATTCAGTACTTC CSASQGRPTKNIQYF